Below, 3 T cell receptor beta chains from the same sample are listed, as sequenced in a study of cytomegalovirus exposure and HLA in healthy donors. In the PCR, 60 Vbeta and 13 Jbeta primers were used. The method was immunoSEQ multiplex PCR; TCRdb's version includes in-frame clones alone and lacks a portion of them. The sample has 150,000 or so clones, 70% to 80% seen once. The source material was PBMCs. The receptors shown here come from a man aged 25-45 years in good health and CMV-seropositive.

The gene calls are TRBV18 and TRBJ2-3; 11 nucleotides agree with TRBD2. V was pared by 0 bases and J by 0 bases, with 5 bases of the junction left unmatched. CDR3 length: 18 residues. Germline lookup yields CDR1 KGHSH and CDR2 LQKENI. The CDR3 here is CASSPPLAGDLSTDTQYF. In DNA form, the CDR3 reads TGTGCCAGCTCACCACCACTAGCGGGGGACCTTAGCACAGATACGCAGTATTTT.

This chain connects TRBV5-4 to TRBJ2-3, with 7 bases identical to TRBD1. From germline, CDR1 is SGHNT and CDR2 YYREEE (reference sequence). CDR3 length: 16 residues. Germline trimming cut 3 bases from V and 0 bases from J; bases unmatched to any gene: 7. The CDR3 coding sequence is TGTGCCAGCAGCTCGCCTACAGGGGCCAGCACAGATACGCAGTATTTT. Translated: CASSSPTGASTDTQYF.

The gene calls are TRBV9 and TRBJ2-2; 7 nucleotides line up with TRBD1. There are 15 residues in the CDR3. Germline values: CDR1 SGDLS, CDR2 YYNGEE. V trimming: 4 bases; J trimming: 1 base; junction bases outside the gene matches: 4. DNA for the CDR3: TGTGCCAGCAGCATCGGGGACAGGAACACCGGGGAGCTGTTTTTT. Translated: CASSIGDRNTGELFF.